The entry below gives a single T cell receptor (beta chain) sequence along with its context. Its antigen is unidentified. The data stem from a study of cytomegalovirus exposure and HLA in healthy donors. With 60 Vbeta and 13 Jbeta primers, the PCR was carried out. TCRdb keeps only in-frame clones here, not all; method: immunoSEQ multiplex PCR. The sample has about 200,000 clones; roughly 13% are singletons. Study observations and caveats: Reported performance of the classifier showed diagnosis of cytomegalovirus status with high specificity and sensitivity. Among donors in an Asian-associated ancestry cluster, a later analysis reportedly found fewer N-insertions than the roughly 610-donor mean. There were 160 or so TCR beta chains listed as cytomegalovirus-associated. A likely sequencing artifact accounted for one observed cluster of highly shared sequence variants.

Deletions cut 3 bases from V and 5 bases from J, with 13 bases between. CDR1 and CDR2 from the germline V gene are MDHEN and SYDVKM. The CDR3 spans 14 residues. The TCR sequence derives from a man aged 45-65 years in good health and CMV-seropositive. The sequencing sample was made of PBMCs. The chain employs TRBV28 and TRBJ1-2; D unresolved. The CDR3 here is CASSLMAVSYGYTF. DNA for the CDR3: TGTGCCAGCAGTTTGATGGCAGTCTCTTATGGCTACACCTTC.